A single T cell receptor (beta chain) is shown here with its context. Profiling relied on immunoSEQ multiplex PCR, and the TCRdb table lists in-frame clones only, not all of them. The sample yields about 94,000 clones, about four fifths seen once. The data were taken from a study of blood T cell repertoires in COVID-19. The germline gives CDR1 SGHTA, CDR2 FQGNSA. The V end lost 2 bases, the J end lost 0 bases, and 11 bases lay between the germline ends. CDR3 size: 16 residues. The sequenced sample was peripheral blood. The clonotype was recovered from a man between 60 and 75 years old with acute or convalescent COVID-19. The V call is TRBV7-2, the J call TRBJ1-3, with D perhaps TRBD1 (5 bases). CDR3 DNA sequence: TGTGCCAGCAGCTTAAAGGGAAGGGGCTCTGGAAACACCATATATTTT. It specifies CASSLKGRGSGNTIYF.